The present T cell receptor (beta chain) was sequenced within a study of T-cell reconstitution after alpha-beta-depleted transplantation in children. Points from the study as a whole: Reports say that about two months after transplant, the alpha-beta T cells came out of several hundred graft clones that had expanded.

It was with unique molecular identifiers that the TCRbeta library was prepared. MiXCR, applied by TCRdb to the PCR reads, yields one record per CDR3 protein. The data contain 550,000 to 800,000 distinct CDR3 sequences, over 10% of them singletons. This clonotype was counted a few times. Its antigen is unknown. V shed 0 bases and J shed 3 bases, with 12 bases lying between them. The CDR3 runs 16 residues. From germline, CDR1 is LNHNV and CDR2 YYDKDF (reference sequence). The TCR originated in a girl under 10 years old with congenital amegakaryocytic thrombocytopenia, due to receive a stem cell transplant. Sequences were derived from PBMCs, sampled before TCRalphabeta/CD19-depleted stem cell transplant. This chain joins TRBV15 and TRBJ1-5; D is perhaps TRBD1 (5 bases). The CDR3 loop reads CATSRDGQAFNQPQHF. CDR3 coding DNA: TGTGCCACCAGCAGAGACGGACAAGCCTTCAATCAGCCCCAGCATTTT.